This TCR beta chain was identified during a study of blood T cell repertoires in COVID-19. About the study: Material from acute and convalescent COVID-19 was sourced from the United States, Italy and Spain. Sources were T cells, B-cell-depleted T cells, or PBMCs; the material itself was cDNA or gDNA.

The germline V and J ends were trimmed by 4 bases and 0 bases, with 6 bases remaining between them. Germline assignment: CDR1 LNHDA and CDR2 SQIVND (reference sequence). CDR3 size: 13 residues. Per the study methods: Reference gene primer amplification gave nucleated cell count estimates. Libraries were prepared by immunoSEQ multiplex PCR; TCRdb keeps only in-frame clonotypes and omits some of them. V, J and clone size were drawn from that table, and D and trimming were deduced from the DNA. The table has 150,000 to 200,000 clones, about 88% seen once; the top ten hold about 19%. This clone occurred once.

Sequenced input: peripheral blood. The sequence was collected from a woman older than 75 with acute or convalescent COVID-19. The chain recombines TRBV19 with TRBJ1-2; TRBD1 is a possible D gene (5 bases). The CDR3 sequence: CASSRQTNYGYTF. The CDR3, as DNA: TGTGCCAGTAGTAGACAGACTAACTATGGCTACACCTTC.